These 29 T cell receptor beta chains originate from one sample sequenced in a study of cytomegalovirus exposure and HLA in healthy donors (dated 2017 in TCRdb). Libraries were built with the immunoSEQ multiplex PCR assay. Drawn from immuneACCESS, this table holds only the in-frame rearrangements with V and J called that TCRdb kept. Clones are partly lost; checked studies trace under half to an unresolved V gene and leave the rest unexplained. In this sample the table shows over 85,000 clones, around 90% of which occur a single time. The ten largest account for 1.9% of the sample. The sequencing sample was made of PBMCs. All receptors come from a woman under 30 in good health and CMV-seronegative.

This clone was recorded only once. DNA of the CDR3: TGTGCCAGCAGTTATCCCCCTCCGAGTTCAGGTGGAACAGATACGCAGTATTTT. Amino acids: CASSYPPPSSGGTDTQYF. The chain has TRBV28 and TRBJ2-3; D is unclear. Trimming stripped 4 bases from V and 3 bases from J, with 23 bases between. Germline loops: CDR1 MDHEN, CDR2 SYDVKM. There are 18 residues in the CDR3.

The chain combines TRBV4-3 with TRBJ2-1, with 11 bases that match TRBD2. V lost 4 bases, J lost 7 bases, and 12 bases stayed unmatched. This CDR3 contains 17 residues. The germline V gene has CDR1 LGHNA and CDR2 YSLEER. The CDR3 spells CASSLTLAGGPGNEQFF. The CDR3 nucleotides are TGCGCCAGCAGCCTCACTTTAGCGGGAGGGCCAGGGAATGAGCAGTTCTTC.

This rearrangement joins TRBV9 to TRBJ1-5; 9 nucleotides align to TRBD1. V shed 2 bases, J shed 7 bases, and the junction held 13 bases outside the gene matches. The CDR3 is 17 residues long. Germline assignment: CDR1 SGDLS and CDR2 YYNGEE. The CDR3 reads CASSVSSRTGADQPQHF. CDR3 DNA: TGTGCCAGCAGCGTCAGTAGCCGGACAGGGGCAGACCAGCCCCAGCATTTT.

In its sample, this clone was seen once. This sequence joins TRBV6-6 and TRBJ1-1, with TRBD1 as a possible D gene (5 bases). The length of the CDR3 is 15 residues. The germline V gene has CDR1 MNHNY and CDR2 SVGAGI (reference sequence). V gave up 6 bases and J gave up 5 bases, with 19 bases separating them. This CDR3 reads CASRSSGGPVTEAFF. CDR3 nucleotides: TGTGCCAGCAGATCCTCGGGGGGACCGGTGACTGAAGCTTTCTTT.

In its sample, this clone was seen a few times. The chain links TRBV28 to TRBJ1-2; D not resolved. Germline V gene lookup returns CDR1 MDHEN and CDR2 SYDVKM. The CDR3 runs to 12 residues. Trimming took 3 bases from V and 4 from J, leaving 6 bases between them. The CDR3, as DNA: TGTGCCAGCAGTTTGCGTGGCTATGGCTACACCTTC. Its protein product is CASSLRGYGYTF.

The J gene is TRBJ1-6, the V gene TRBV5-1; no clear D gene. V lost 4 bases and J lost 8, with 19 bases in between. This CDR3 has 16 amino acids. Germline loops: CDR1 SGHRS, CDR2 YFSETQ. This CDR3 is CASSPSSGSQYSPLHF. CDR3 coding DNA: TGCGCCAGCAGCCCTTCCTCAGGCAGCCAGTATTCACCCCTCCACTTT.

The CDR3 loop is CASSAGDSNTDTQYF. CDR3 nucleotides: TGTGCCAGCAGCGCAGGGGATAGTAACACAGATACGCAGTATTTT. This sequence joins TRBV2 and TRBJ2-3, with D maybe TRBD1 (6 bases). Trimming pared 6 bases from V and 2 bases from J, leaving 15 bases between. Looked up from germline, CDR1 is SNHLY and CDR2 is FYNNEI. This CDR3 is 15 amino acids long.

This chain joins TRBV6-4 and TRBJ1-2; possible D gene TRBD1, 5 bases. This CDR3 has 20 amino acids. V lost 0 bases to trimming and J lost 1 base, with 24 bases between them. Per the germline V gene, CDR1 is MRHNA and CDR2 is SNTAGT. The CDR3 spells CASSDSIGPDRINLNYGYTF. In DNA, the CDR3 is TGTGCCAGCAGTGACTCTATAGGTCCTGACAGAATTAATCTTAACTATGGCTACACCTTC.

This clone was seen a single time. Compared with germline, one end of the junction differs, possibly owing to a read error. This rearrangement joins TRBV7-7 to TRBJ1-3, with a tentative D call TRBD1 (5 bases). The CDR3 contains 13 residues. CDR1 is SSHAT and CDR2 is FNYEAQ in the germline V gene (reference sequence). The DNA of the CDR3 is TGTGCTAGCAGCCAGGGCTCTGGAAACACCATATATTTT. Amino acid sequence: CASSQGSGNTIYF.

The J gene is TRBJ1-2, the V gene TRBV19, with a weak D call TRBD1 (6 bases). The CDR3 covers 16 residues. The V gene's germline CDR1 is LNHDA and CDR2 SQIVND (reference sequence). V was trimmed by 6 bases and J by 5 bases, leaving 22 bases between them. The CDR3 is CASRAGSGENMYGYTF. DNA for the CDR3: TGTGCCAGTAGGGCGGGCTCAGGGGAAAATATGTATGGCTACACCTTC.

This chain uses TRBV11-2 with TRBJ1-3; D is perhaps TRBD1 (5 bases). Germline assignment: CDR1 SGHAT and CDR2 FQNNGV. V lost 5 bases and J 5 bases, leaving 25 bases between the germline ends. The length of the CDR3 is 18 residues. CDR3 nucleotide sequence: TGTGCCAGCAGCCAAAGGGGTCGCGGAGCCGATTTAAGAAACACCATATATTTT. Encoded protein: CASSQRGRGADLRNTIYF.

V and J are TRBV6-6 and TRBJ2-7; D not certain. Germline loops: CDR1 MNHNY, CDR2 SVGAGI (reference sequence). V shed 2 bases and J shed 5 bases, with 10 bases lying between them. The CDR3 has 13 residues. The CDR3 nucleotides are TGTGCCAGCAGTTACGGGCCTCCAAACGAGCAGTACTTC. This translates into CASSYGPPNEQYF.

The chain carries TRBV7-6 and TRBJ2-1; 13 bases line up with TRBD2. CDR3 size: 18 residues. Per germline, CDR1 SGHVS and CDR2 FNYEAQ. V was pared by 1 base and J by 4 bases, with 7 bases of the junction left unmatched. This CDR3 is CASSLGTSGGVSYNEQFF. The CDR3 coding sequence is TGTGCCAGCAGCTTAGGGACTAGCGGGGGAGTTAGTTACAATGAGCAGTTCTTC.

The chain combines TRBV18 with TRBJ1-1, with 10 bases lining up with TRBD1. Germline V gives CDR1 KGHSH, CDR2 LQKENI. This CDR3 comprises 16 residues. J lost 2 bases, V lost 3 bases, and 6 bases had no gene match. CDR3 in amino acids: CASSPRDRGTNTEAFF. DNA of the CDR3: TGTGCCAGCTCACCCCGGGACAGGGGCACAAACACTGAAGCTTTCTTT.

V gene TRBV12-5 combines with J gene TRBJ2-1; a possible D gene is TRBD1 (5 bases). The ends were cut back, 7 bases at V and 4 bases at J, with 17 bases in the middle. CDR1 LGHNT and CDR2 FRNRAP come from the germline V gene. There are 15 residues in the CDR3. DNA of the CDR3: TGTGCTAGTGCGGATGAAGGGCAGGGTTACAATGAGCAGTTCTTC. Amino acids: CASADEGQGYNEQFF.

V and J are TRBV9 and TRBJ2-2; the match to TRBD2 covers 9 bases. This CDR3 has 17 amino acids. The V and J ends lost 2 bases and 5 bases, in that order; junction bases with no gene match: 10. Germline lookup yields CDR1 SGDLS and CDR2 YYNGEE. The CDR3 DNA is TGTGCCAGCAGCGTCTGGGGTAGCGGGGGCGGTACCGGGGAGCTGTTTTTT. The encoded protein is CASSVWGSGGGTGELFF. Combining the CDR3 with reference TRBV9 and TRBJ2-2 gives the whole variable domain DSGVTQTPKHLITATGQRVTLRCSPRSGDLSVYWYQQSLDQGLQFLIQYYNGEERAKGNILERFSAQQFPDLHSELNLSSLELGDSALYFCASSVWGSGGGTGELFFGEGSRLTVL.

The chain uses TRBV28 and TRBJ2-7; 8 nucleotides agree with TRBD1. The V and J ends lost 6 bases and 2 bases, in that order; junction bases with no gene match: 9. CDR3 length equals 15 residues. Per germline, CDR1 MDHEN and CDR2 SYDVKM. The CDR3 sequence is CASSQTGVKAYEQYF. The CDR3 DNA reads as TGTGCCAGCAGCCAGACAGGGGTTAAGGCCTACGAGCAGTACTTC.

The rearrangement joins TRBV6-5 to TRBJ1-1; no definite D call. Trimming pared 3 bases from V and 10 bases from J, leaving 21 bases between. CDR3 length equals 15 residues. In germline, CDR1 is MNHEY, CDR2 SVGAGI. This chain's CDR3 is CASSYHTTHREGAFF. The CDR3 bases are TGTGCCAGCAGTTATCATACGACCCATCGAGAGGGAGCTTTCTTT.

The chain recombines TRBV2 with TRBJ2-2; D perhaps matches TRBD2 (5 bases). This CDR3 region has 15 residues. Between the trimmed V and J ends, which lost 6 bases and 8 bases, there was a span of 19 bases. Per germline, CDR1 SNHLY and CDR2 FYNNEI. The CDR3 DNA follows: TGTGCCAGCAGGGCCTCTAGACTACCTTTGGGGGAGCTGTTTTTT. It codes for CASRASRLPLGELFF.

V gene TRBV5-6 combines with J gene TRBJ2-7; TRBD1 matches at 11 bases. The CDR3 consists of 16 residues. Germline V gene sequence: CDR1 SGHDT, CDR2 YYEEEE. V shed 1 base and J 6 bases; nucleotides not matched to a gene: 9. CDR3 protein: CASSLLGGQGAREQYF. CDR3 nucleotide sequence: TGTGCCAGCAGCTTGTTAGGCGGACAGGGGGCGCGCGAGCAGTACTTC.

This clone has just one count. The germline gene is not matched at one end of the junction; a read error may be the cause. The chain employs TRBV7-7 and TRBJ2-3; possible D gene TRBD2, 6 bases. This CDR3 contains 12 residues. Looked up from germline, CDR1 is SSHAT and CDR2 is FNYEAQ (reference sequence). DNA for the CDR3: TGTGCTAGCAGTCCAGCGGGAGATACGCAGTATTTT. Translated, it gives CASSPAGDTQYF.

The J gene is TRBJ2-7, the V gene TRBV2, with 8 bases fitting TRBD2. The germline CDR1 and CDR2 sequences are SNHLY and FYNNEI. The CDR3 is 14 residues long. V gave up 5 bases and J gave up 3 bases; unmatched junction bases: 6. CDR3 protein: CASSSNSGSYEQYF. The CDR3 coding sequence is TGTGCCAGCAGTTCCAACAGCGGGAGCTACGAGCAGTACTTC.

J is TRBJ2-3 and V is TRBV7-2, with 8 bases aligning to TRBD1. Per the germline V gene, CDR1 is SGHTA and CDR2 is FQGNSA. Losses at the gene ends were 7 bases for V and 1 base for J; bases not matched to a gene: 10. This CDR3 spans 16 amino acids. The CDR3 nucleotides read TGTGCCAGCAAGGCGGGCAGGGGGCACGGCACAGATACGCAGTATTTT. It is translated as CASKAGRGHGTDTQYF.

The chain employs TRBV4-3 and TRBJ1-1; weak D call: TRBD1 (5 bases). This CDR3 spans 16 amino acids. With 0 bases removed from V and 3 bases from J, the gap between germline ends came to 14 bases. Germline V gene data show CDR1 as LGHNA and CDR2 as YSLEER. This CDR3 is CASSQDGGTGDTEAFF. In nucleotides, the CDR3 is TGCGCCAGCAGCCAAGATGGAGGGACGGGGGACACTGAAGCTTTCTTT.

CDR3 sequence (DNA): TGCGCCAGCAGCTTGGGACAGGGATACACTGAAGCTTTCTTT. Its translation is CASSLGQGYTEAFF. The rearrangement uses TRBV5-1 and TRBJ1-1; 7 nucleotides match TRBD1. The germline CDR1 and CDR2 sequences are SGHRS and YFSETQ. The CDR3 is 14 residues long. V was pared by 0 bases and J by 3 bases, with 2 bases of the junction left unmatched.

The chain couples TRBV5-8 to TRBJ2-4, with 9 bases identical to TRBD1. The CDR3 extends over 16 amino acids. CDR1 SGHTS and CDR2 YDEGEE come from the germline V gene. With V trimmed by 4 bases and J by 0 bases, 5 bases remained unmatched. CDR3 nucleotides: TGTGCCAGCAGCAGGGGGACAGGGCGAGCCAAAAACATTCAGTACTTC. This gives the protein CASSRGTGRAKNIQYF.

This clone was seen only once. This chain uses TRBV7-9 with TRBJ2-1; 10 bases line up with TRBD1. The CDR3 totals 15 residues. The J segment lost 5 bases and the V segment lost 4 bases, leaving 5 bases of the junction unmatched. Germline assignment: CDR1 SEHNR and CDR2 FQNEAQ (reference sequence). The CDR3 DNA sequence: TGTGCCAGCAGCTCCCGACAGGGGGCCAACAATGAGCAGTTCTTC. Its protein is CASSSRQGANNEQFF.

V and J are TRBV4-3 and TRBJ1-1; D gene ambiguous. Germline loops: CDR1 LGHNA, CDR2 YSLEER. The CDR3 has 13 amino acids. Trimming removed 9 bases at V and 2 bases at J, with 13 bases between. The CDR3 sequence is CASTLQANTEAFF. CDR3 DNA: TGCGCCAGTACTCTCCAGGCAAACACTGAAGCTTTCTTT.

The rearrangement joins TRBV10-1 to TRBJ1-1, with 8 bases matching TRBD1. Losses at the gene ends were 3 bases for V and 6 bases for J; bases not matched to a gene: 6. Germline V CDR1 and CDR2: WNHNN, SYGVQD (reference sequence). This CDR3 comprises 14 residues. This CDR3 is CASSDDRGRPEAFF. The DNA of the CDR3 is TGCGCCAGCAGTGATGACAGGGGAAGGCCTGAAGCTTTCTTT.